This record looks at one T cell receptor (beta chain) sequence and its context. This entry is derived from a study of shared clonotypes between healthy human individuals. Germline CDR1 reads WNHNN; CDR2 reads SYGVQD (reference sequence). V shed 6 bases, J shed 3 bases, and the junction held 10 bases outside the gene matches. CDR3 size: 15 residues. Once extracted for a subset, genomic DNA was divided evenly among several immunoSEQ plates. The data were produced by immunoSEQ multiplex PCR, yet TCRdb's version contains in-frame clones alone and is incomplete. Found here are about 710,000 clones, around 73% of them singletons; the top ten hold 1.5% to 2%.

This rearrangement joins TRBV10-1 to TRBJ2-7; 8 bases align to TRBD1. Material for sequencing was memory CD4+ T cells sorted from blood. Subset given: CD45RA-negative fraction. The TCR originated in a woman aged 30 to 39 in good health. This chain's CDR3 is CASRAGTGEIYEQYF. The CDR3 DNA reads TGCGCCAGCAGGGCCGGGACAGGTGAAATCTACGAGCAGTACTTC.